These 17 T cell receptor beta chains share one sample of origin, sequenced in a study of blood T cell repertoires in COVID-19 (dated by TCRdb to the early 2020s). Receptor amplification or capture employed the immunoSEQ multiplex PCR assay. TCRdb holds this immuneACCESS table with in-frame rearrangements only. Some clones are missing; in checked studies, unresolved V genes explain under half, and the rest has no known cause. The sample yields 200,000 to 250,000 clones; roughly 88% were counted once. Of the sample, about 15% falls within the top ten clones. The sequenced sample was PBMCs or T cells enriched from blood (not recorded which). All receptors come from a woman aged 45-65 years with acute COVID-19.

This chain's CDR3 is CASSYSSGGLTDTQYF. The CDR3 DNA reads TGTGCCAGCAGTTACTCCTCGGGCGGGTTAACAGATACGCAGTATTTT. The V gene is TRBV6-5, the J gene TRBJ2-3; maybe TRBD2 (5 bases). CDR3 length: 16 residues. V shed 0 bases and J shed 3 bases, with 13 bases lying between them. The germline V gene encodes CDR1 MNHEY and CDR2 SVGAGI.

The rearrangement uses TRBV28 and TRBJ1-1; the match to TRBD1 covers 8 bases. From germline, CDR1 is MDHEN and CDR2 SYDVKM. V dropped 1 base and J dropped 4; count of bases not matched to a gene: 11. The CDR3 contains 17 residues. CDR3 DNA sequence: TGTGCCAGCAGTTTATTGTTGGCAGGGGGCGCAGGCACTGAAGCTTTCTTT. Its protein product is CASSLLLAGGAGTEAFF. Based on the CDR3 plus reference TRBV28 and TRBJ1-1, the full variable domain is DVKVTQSSRYLVKRTGEKVFLECVQDMDHENMFWYRQDPGLGLRLIYFSYDVKMKEKGDIPEGYSVSREKKERFSLILESASTNQTSMYLCASSLLLAGGAGTEAFFGQGTRLTVV.

The chain carries TRBV6-2 or TRBV6-3 and TRBJ2-2; a weak D match, TRBD2 (5 bases). Germline-derived CDR1 and CDR2 are MNHEY and SVGEGT. The CDR3 contains 14 residues. V shed 2 bases and J shed 4 bases, with 8 bases lying between them. CDR3 in DNA: TGTGCCAGCAGTTACCCGACTACCACCGGGGAGCTGTTTTTT. Translation: CASSYPTTTGELFF.

The chain links TRBV9 to TRBJ1-1; D unclear. V was pared by 3 bases and J by 1 base, with 7 bases between. CDR3 length: 13 amino acids. CDR1 is SGDLS, CDR2 YYNGEE, per germline. The CDR3 spells CASSAGPNTEAFF. The CDR3 DNA reads as TGTGCCAGCAGCGCGGGTCCGAACACTGAAGCTTTCTTT.

The V call is TRBV5-4, the J call TRBJ2-2; 14 bases are a match to TRBD2. Germline-derived CDR1 and CDR2 are SGHNT and YYREEE (reference sequence). V dropped 0 bases and J dropped 7; count of bases not matched to a gene: 5. The CDR3 is made up of 17 amino acids. The CDR3 sequence: CASSLGTSGRKNGELFF. The CDR3 DNA follows: TGTGCCAGCAGCTTGGGGACTAGCGGGAGGAAGAACGGGGAGCTGTTTTTT.

This chain joins TRBV5-1 and TRBJ2-3, with TRBD2 as a possible D gene (5 bases). The germline CDR1 and CDR2 sequences are SGHRS and YFSETQ. The V gene lost 0 bases and the J gene lost 0 bases, with 11 bases spanning the gap. This CDR3 has 16 amino acids. The CDR3 DNA reads TGCGCCAGCAGCTTGGGGACTCGATCTAGCACAGATACGCAGTATTTT. Amino acid sequence: CASSLGTRSSTDTQYF.

This chain links TRBV4-1 with TRBJ1-3; 7 nucleotides agree with TRBD1. The trim removed 4 bases at V and 0 bases at J, leaving 12 bases unmatched. Per germline, CDR1 MGHRA and CDR2 YSYEKL. The length of the CDR3 is 18 residues. Here the CDR3 DNA reads TGCGCCAGCAGCCCCTTATGGGGGCAGGGGGACTCTGGAAACACCATATATTTT. Residues: CASSPLWGQGDSGNTIYF.

This clone was observed a handful of times. The chain uses TRBV5-4 and TRBJ2-7; D is uncertain. This CDR3 is built from 14 residues. Germline V gives CDR1 SGHNT, CDR2 YYREEE (reference sequence). Trimming cost V 7 bases and J 5 bases, with 19 bases left between them. CDR3 loop: CASFTVGYQDEQYF. DNA of the CDR3: TGTGCCAGCTTCACGGTGGGCTACCAAGACGAGCAGTACTTC.

The CDR3 protein is CASSPGQAINYGYTF. CDR3 DNA sequence: TGTGCCAGCAGCCCGGGACAGGCTATAAACTATGGCTACACCTTC. The J gene is TRBJ1-2, the V gene TRBV7-2, with 8 nucleotides matching TRBD1. The length of the CDR3 is 15 residues. CDR1 is SGHTA, CDR2 FQGNSA, per germline. V shed 5 bases and J 2 bases; nucleotides not matched to a gene: 7.

The CDR3 is CASSKMQSRRDTEAFF. The CDR3 DNA follows: TGTGCCAGCAGCAAAATGCAGAGCAGGAGGGACACTGAAGCTTTCTTT. The chain employs TRBV21-1 and TRBJ1-1. TRBV21-1 is given as a pseudogene. The CDR3 extends over 16 amino acids.

The genes are TRBV25-1 and TRBJ2-3; maybe TRBD1 (6 bases). CDR3 size: 14 residues. CDR1 and CDR2 from the germline V gene are MGHDK and SYGVNS. The V end lost 3 bases, the J end lost 3 bases, and 10 bases lay between the germline ends. The CDR3 DNA reads as TGTGCCAGCAGTGACGCAAGGGGGACAGATACGCAGTATTTT. It translates to CASSDARGTDTQYF.

The chain employs TRBV3-1 (or the pseudogene TRBV3-2) and TRBJ1-4; tentatively, D is TRBD1 (6 bases). The V end lost 2 bases, the J end lost 3 bases, and 10 bases lay between the germline ends. This CDR3 spans 15 amino acids. Germline V gene sequence: CDR1 LGHDT, CDR2 YNNKEL (reference sequence). The CDR3 protein is CASSQRAGANEKLFF. CDR3 DNA sequence: TGTGCCAGCAGCCAAAGGGCAGGGGCTAATGAAAAACTGTTTTTT.

The V and J genes are TRBV2 and TRBJ2-1; TRBD2 matches 10 bases. CDR3 length: 15 residues. V was pared by 6 bases and J by 4 bases, with 6 bases of the junction left unmatched. Per the germline V gene, CDR1 is SNHLY and CDR2 is FYNNEI. The CDR3 loop reads CASSPELAGYNEQFF. The CDR3 region has the DNA TGTGCCAGCAGCCCCGAACTAGCGGGGTACAATGAGCAGTTCTTC.

This chain connects TRBV10-2 to TRBJ2-3; a possible D gene is TRBD1 (5 bases). Germline assignment: CDR1 WSHSY and CDR2 SAAADI. CDR3 size: 17 residues. Between the trimmed V and J ends, which lost 2 bases and 0 bases, there was a span of 15 bases. The CDR3 sequence is CASSEARRVRSTDTQYF. DNA of the CDR3: TGCGCCAGCAGTGAGGCTCGCAGGGTACGCAGCACAGATACGCAGTATTTT.

The chain combines TRBV18 with TRBJ2-1; a possible D gene is TRBD2 (5 bases). With 3 bases removed from V and 15 bases from J, the gap between germline ends came to 15 bases. CDR1 and CDR2 (germline): KGHSH, LQKENI. This CDR3 comprises 12 residues. The DNA of the CDR3 is TGTGCCAGCTCACCCAGCCAGCGGCTCCTGTTCTTC. The encoded protein is CASSPSQRLLFF.

This rearrangement joins TRBV4-2 to TRBJ2-1; no firm D call. Germline values: CDR1 LGHNA, CDR2 YNFKEQ. V dropped 1 base and J dropped 5 bases, with 6 bases sitting between them. CDR3 length: 13 residues. The CDR3, as DNA: TGTGCCAGCAGCCAAGGTCCCGACAATGAGCAGTTCTTC. Encoded protein: CASSQGPDNEQFF.

The chain has TRBV2 and TRBJ1-5, with 8 bases that match TRBD1. Unmatched junction bases numbered 5, after V lost 7 bases and J lost 0 bases. The CDR3 has 15 residues. The germline V gene encodes CDR1 SNHLY and CDR2 FYNNEI. CDR3 nucleotide sequence: TGTGCCAGCACTGGACAGGGACATAGCAATCAGCCCCAGCATTTT. This codes for CASTGQGHSNQPQHF.